This T cell receptor beta chain was profiled in a study of T cells in Graves' hyperthyroidism and ophthalmopathy. Across the study: Initial diagnosis, before any treatment, was when peripheral blood was collected. Findings and limits, study-wide: Most expanded thyroid clonotypes above 0.001 recurred in blood. The model anticipated ophthalmopathy a median 6.5 months pre-onset.

RNA transcripts were the template for amplifying TCR beta CDR3 regions. Carried out on the TCR CDR3, a first-round RT-PCR used the HTBI primer set. TCRdb re-called the multiplex PCR reads with MiXCR, one entry per CDR3 protein. Of some 800,000 distinct CDR3 sequences in the sample, 38% were seen once. This CDR3 region has 15 residues. Germline CDR1 and CDR2: LNHNV and YYDKDF (reference sequence). With 3 bases removed from V and 4 bases from J, the gap between germline ends came to 13 bases. On this clonotype itself: Its antigen is not known.

Sequenced material: blood. The V and J genes are TRBV15 and TRBJ1-5; D gene ambiguous. The TCR was taken from a man in his late teens or twenties with Graves' hyperthyroidism. CDR3 nucleotide sequence: TGTGCCACCAGCAGGGAAGAGCCAGTAAATCAGCCCCAGCATTTT. Its protein product is CATSREEPVNQPQHF.